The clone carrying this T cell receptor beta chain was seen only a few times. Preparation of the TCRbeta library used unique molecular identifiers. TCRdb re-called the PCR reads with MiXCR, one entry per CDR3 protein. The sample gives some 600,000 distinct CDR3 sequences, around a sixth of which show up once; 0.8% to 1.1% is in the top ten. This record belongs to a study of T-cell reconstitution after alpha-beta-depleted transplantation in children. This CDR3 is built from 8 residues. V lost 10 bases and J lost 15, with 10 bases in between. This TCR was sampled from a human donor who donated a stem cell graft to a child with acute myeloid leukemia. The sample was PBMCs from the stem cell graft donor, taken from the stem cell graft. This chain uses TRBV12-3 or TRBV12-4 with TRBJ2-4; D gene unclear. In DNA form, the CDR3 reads TGTGCCAAGGGTCTGGGGTACTTC. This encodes CAKGLGYF.